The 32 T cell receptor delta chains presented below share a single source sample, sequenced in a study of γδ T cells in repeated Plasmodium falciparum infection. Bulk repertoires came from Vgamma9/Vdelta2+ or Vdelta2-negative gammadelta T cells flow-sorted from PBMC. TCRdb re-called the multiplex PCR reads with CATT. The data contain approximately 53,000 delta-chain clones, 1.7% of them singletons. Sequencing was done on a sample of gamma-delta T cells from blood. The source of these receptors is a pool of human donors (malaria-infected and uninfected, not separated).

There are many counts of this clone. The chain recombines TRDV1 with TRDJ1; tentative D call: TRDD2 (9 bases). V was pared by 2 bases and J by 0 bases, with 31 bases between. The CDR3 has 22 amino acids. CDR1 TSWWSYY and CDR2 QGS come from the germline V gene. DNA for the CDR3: TGTGCTCTTGGGGAAGTGTCCTTCCTACGTCTCTGGGGATACTGGGACACCGATAAACTCATCTTT. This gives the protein CALGEVSFLRLWGYWDTDKLIF.

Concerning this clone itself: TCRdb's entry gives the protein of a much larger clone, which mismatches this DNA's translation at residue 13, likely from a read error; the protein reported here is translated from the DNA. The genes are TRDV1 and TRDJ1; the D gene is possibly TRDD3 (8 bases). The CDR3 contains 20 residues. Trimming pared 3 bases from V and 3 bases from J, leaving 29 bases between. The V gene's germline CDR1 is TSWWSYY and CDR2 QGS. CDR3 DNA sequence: TGTGCTCTTGGGGACCTTTCCTACCGGTACTGGGGGGTTATTTCCGATAAACTCATCTTT. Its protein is CALGDLSYRYWGVISDKLIF.

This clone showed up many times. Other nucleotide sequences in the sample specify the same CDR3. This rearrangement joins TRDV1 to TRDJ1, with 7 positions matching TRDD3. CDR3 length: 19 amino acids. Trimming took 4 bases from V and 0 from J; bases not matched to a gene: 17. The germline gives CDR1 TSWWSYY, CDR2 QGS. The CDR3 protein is CALGGWVGDPSLYTDKLIF. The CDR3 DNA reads TGTGCTCTTGGGGGATGGGTGGGGGACCCCTCCCTGTACACCGATAAACTCATCTTT.

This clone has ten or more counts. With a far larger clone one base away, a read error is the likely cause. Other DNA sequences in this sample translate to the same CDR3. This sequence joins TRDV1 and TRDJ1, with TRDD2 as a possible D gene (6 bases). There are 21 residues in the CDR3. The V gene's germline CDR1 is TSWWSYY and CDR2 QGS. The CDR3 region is CALGAPGNLPYMGVYTDKLIF. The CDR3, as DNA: TGTGCTCTTGGGGCCCCGGGGAACCTTCCGTATATGGGAGTGTACACCGATAAGCTCATCTTT.

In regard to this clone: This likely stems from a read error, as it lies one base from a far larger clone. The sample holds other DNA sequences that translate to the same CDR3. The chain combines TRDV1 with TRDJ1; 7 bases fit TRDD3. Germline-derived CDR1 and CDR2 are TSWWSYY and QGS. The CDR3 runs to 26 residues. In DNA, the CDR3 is TGTGCTCTTGGGGAAACAAAACGTAGAATGGTAGACTGGGGATCCGATCCCCTTGAGTACACTGATAAACTCATCTTT. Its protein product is CALGETKRRMVDWGSDPLEYTDKLIF.

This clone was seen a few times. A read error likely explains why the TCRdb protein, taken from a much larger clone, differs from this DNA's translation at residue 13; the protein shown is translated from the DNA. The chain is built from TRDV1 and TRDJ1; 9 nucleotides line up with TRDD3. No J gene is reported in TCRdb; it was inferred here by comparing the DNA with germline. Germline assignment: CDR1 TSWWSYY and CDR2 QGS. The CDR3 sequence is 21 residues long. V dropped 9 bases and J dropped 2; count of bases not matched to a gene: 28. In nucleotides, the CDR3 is TGTGCTCTCCGATACGGCCTTCCTTCTTACTGGGGGACAGGTGGGACCGATAAACTCATCTTT. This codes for CALRYGLPSYWGTGGTDKLIF.

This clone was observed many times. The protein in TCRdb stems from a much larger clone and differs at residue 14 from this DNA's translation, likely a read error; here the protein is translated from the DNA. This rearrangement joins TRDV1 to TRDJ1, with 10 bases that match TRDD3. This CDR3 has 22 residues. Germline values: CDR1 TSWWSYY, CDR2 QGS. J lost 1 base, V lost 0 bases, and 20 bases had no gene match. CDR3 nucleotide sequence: TGTGCTCTTGGGGAACTACGGCCCTACTGGGGGATTCGTTCCTGGGGCACCGATAAACTCATCTTT. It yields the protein CALGELRPYWGIRSWGTDKLIF.

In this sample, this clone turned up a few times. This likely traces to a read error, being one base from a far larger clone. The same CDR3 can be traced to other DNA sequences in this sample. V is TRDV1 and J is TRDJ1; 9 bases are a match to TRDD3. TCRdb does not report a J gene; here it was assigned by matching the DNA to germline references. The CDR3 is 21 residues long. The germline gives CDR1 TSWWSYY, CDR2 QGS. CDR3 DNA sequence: TGTGCTCTCGGGGAGGGAACCCTTCGCCCTGCTAGGTGGGGGATAAGCGATAAACTCATCTTT. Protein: CALGEGTLRPARWGISDKLIF.

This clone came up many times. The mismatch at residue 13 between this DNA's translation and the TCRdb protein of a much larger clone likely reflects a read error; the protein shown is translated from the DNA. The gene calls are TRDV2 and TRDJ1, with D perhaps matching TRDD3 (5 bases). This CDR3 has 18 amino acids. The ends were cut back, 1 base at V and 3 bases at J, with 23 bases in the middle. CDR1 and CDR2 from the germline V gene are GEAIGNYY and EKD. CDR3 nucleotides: TGTGCCTGTGACACATCTACGACCTGGGCCCCGTACGCCGATAAACTCATCTTT. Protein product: CACDTSTTWAPYADKLIF.

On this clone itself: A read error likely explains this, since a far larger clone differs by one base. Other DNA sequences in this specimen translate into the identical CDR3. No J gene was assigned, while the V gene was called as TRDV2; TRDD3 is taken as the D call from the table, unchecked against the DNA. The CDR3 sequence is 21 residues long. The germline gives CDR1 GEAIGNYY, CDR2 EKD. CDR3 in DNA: TGTGCCTGTGACCCAATAACGCCTGAGGGTTCGAGCCCGGGGCCTCTTAATAAGCTCATCTTT. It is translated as CACDPITPEGSSPGPLNKLIF.

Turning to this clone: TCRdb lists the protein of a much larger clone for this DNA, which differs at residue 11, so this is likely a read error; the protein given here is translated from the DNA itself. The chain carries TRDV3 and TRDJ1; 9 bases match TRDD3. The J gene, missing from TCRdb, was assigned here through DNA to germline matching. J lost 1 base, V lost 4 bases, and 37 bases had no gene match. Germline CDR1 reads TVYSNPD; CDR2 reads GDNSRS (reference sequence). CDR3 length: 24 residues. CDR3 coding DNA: TGTGCCTCACTTATACCCCAGGGATTCCACGAGTTCTGGGGGATCAGGCTGATCACCGATAAACTCATCTTT. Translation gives CASLIPQGFHEFWGIRLITDKLIF.

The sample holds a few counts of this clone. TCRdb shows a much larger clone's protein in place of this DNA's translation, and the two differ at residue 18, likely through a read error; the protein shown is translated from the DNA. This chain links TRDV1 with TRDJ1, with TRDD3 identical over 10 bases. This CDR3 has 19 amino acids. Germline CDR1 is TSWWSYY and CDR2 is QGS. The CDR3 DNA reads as TGTGCTCTTGGGTACAATCTACGGCGGGGGATACGTGTTTCCGATAAACTCACCTTT. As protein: CALGYNLRRGIRVSDKLTF.

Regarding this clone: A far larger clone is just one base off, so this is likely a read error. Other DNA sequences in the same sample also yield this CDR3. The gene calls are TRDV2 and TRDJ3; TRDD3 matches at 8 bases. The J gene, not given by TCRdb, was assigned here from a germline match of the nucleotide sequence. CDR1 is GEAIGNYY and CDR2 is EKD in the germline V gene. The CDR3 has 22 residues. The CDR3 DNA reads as TGTGCCTGTGACTCCGGCGCGTTTACTGGGGGCCCGAGCTCCTGGGACACTCGACAGATGTTTTTC. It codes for CACDSGAFTGGPSSWDTRQMFF.

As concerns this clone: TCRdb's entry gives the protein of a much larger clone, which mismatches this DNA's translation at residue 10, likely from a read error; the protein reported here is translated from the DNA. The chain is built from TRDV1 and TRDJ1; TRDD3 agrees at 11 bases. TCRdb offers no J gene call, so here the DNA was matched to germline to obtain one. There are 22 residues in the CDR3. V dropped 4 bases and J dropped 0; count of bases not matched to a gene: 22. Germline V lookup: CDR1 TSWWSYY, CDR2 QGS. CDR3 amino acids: CALGGIAPPSWGILFNTDKLIF. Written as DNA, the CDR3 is TGTGCTCTTGGGGGAATAGCACCCCCTAGCTGGGGGATACTCTTCAACACCGATAAACTCATCTTT.

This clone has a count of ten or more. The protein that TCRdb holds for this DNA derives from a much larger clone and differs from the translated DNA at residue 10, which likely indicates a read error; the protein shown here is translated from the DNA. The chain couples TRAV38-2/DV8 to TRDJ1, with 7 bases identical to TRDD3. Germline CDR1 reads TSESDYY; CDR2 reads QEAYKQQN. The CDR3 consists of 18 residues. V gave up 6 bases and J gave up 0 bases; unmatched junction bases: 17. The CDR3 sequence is CAYNRNTGGFRYTDKLIF. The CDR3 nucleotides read TGTGCTTATAATCGTAATACCGGGGGATTTAGGTACACCGATAAACTCATCTTT.

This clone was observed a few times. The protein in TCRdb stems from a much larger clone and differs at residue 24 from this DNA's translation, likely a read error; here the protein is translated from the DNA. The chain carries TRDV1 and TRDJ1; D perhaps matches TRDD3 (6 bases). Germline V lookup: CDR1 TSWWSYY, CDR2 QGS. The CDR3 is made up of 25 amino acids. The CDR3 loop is CALGELRYTTLPLLSLGIEADKLTF. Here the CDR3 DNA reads TGTGCTCTTGGGGAACTTAGATACACCACACTACCCCTCTTATCGCTGGGGATCGAGGCCGATAAACTCACCTTT.

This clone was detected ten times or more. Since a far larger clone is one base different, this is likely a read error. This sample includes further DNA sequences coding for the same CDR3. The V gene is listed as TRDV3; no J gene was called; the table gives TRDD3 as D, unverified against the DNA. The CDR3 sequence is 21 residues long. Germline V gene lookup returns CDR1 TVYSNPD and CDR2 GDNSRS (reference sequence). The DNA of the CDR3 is TGTGCCCTCCCCAGGGGGGGCCTACTCGACTGGGGGATACGTAAAACCGATAAGCTCATCTTT. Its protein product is CALPRGGLLDWGIRKTDKLIF.

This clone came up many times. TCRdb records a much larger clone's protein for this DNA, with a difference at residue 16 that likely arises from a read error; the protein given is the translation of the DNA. DNA for the CDR3: TGTGCTCTTGGGGAACCACTCTTCCTACATTTGGGGATACCTTCCGGTAAACTCATCTTT. It encodes CALGEPLFLHLGIPSGKLIF. J is TRDJ1 and V is TRDV1; D tentatively reads TRDD2 or TRDD3 (8 bases each). Germline V gene lookup returns CDR1 TSWWSYY and CDR2 QGS. The CDR3 is 20 residues long. V was clipped by 1 base and J by 7 bases, with 31 bases between them.

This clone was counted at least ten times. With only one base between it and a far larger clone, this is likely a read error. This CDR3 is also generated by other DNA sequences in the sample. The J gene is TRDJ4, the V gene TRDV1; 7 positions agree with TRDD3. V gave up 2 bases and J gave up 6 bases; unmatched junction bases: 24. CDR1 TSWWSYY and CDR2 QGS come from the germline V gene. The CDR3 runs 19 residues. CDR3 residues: CALGEFHFLRTGGWVALIF. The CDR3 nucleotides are TGTGCTCTTGGGGAATTTCATTTCCTTCGTACCGGGGGATGGGTGGCCCTGATCTTT.

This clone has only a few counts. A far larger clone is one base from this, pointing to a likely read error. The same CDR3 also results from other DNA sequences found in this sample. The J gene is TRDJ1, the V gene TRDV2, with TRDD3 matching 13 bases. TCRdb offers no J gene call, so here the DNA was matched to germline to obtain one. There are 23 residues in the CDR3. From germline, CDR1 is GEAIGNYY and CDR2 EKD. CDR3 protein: CACDTEFSKLGDTRQTYTDKLIF. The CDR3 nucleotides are TGTGCCTGTGACACCGAGTTCTCCAAACTGGGGGATACGCGCCAAACGTACACTGATAAACTCATCTTT.

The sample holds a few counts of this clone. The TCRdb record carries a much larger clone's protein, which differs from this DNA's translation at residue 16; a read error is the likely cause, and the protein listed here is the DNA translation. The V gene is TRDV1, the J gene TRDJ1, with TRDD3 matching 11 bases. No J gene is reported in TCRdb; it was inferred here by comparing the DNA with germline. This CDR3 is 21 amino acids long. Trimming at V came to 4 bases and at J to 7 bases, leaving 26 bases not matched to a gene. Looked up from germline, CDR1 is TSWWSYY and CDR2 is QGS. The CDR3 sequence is CALGVPSYGIWGIRPRVKLIF. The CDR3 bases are TGTGCTCTTGGGGTTCCTTCCTACGGGATATGGGGGATACGCCCAAGGGTTAAACTCATCTTT.

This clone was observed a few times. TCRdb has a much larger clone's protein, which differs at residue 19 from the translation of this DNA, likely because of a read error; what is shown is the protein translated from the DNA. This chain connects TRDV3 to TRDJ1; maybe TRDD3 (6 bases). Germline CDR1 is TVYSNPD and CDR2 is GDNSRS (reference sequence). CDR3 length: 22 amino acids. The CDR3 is CAFREGRFSPFWGPGRTDQLIF. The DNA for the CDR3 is TGTGCCTTTCGTGAAGGGCGCTTCTCCCCTTTCTGGGGTCCAGGGAGAACCGATCAACTCATCTTT.

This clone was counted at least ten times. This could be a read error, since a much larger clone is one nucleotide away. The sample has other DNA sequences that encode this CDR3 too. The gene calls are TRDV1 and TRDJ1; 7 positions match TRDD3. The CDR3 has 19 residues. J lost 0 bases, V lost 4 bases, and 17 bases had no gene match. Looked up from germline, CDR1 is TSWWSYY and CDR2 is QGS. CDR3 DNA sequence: TGTGCTCTTGGGGCTTTCCTTTTGGGGGGATTACCGTACACCGATAAACTCATCTTT. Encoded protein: CALGAFLLGGLPYTDKLIF.

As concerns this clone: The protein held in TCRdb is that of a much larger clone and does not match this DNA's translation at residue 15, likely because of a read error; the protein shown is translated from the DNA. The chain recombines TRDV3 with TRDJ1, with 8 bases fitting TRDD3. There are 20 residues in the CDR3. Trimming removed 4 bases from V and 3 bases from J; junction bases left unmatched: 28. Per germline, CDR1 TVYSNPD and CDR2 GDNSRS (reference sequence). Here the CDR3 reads CASFGPDSTGGRFYADKLIF. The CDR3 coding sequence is TGTGCCTCCTTTGGTCCCGATAGTACTGGGGGGAGATTCTACGCCGATAAACTCATCTTT.

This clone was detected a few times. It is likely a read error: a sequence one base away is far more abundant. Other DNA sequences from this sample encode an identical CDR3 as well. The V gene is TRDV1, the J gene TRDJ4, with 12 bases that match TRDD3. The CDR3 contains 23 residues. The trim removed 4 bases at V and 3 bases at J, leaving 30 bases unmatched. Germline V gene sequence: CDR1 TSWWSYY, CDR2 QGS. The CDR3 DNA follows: TGTGCTCTTGGGGTCGATCCTGACGGTACTGGGGGATACTGTCGATGGGGGAGCGGACCCCTGATCTTT. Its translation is CALGVDPDGTGGYCRWGSGPLIF.

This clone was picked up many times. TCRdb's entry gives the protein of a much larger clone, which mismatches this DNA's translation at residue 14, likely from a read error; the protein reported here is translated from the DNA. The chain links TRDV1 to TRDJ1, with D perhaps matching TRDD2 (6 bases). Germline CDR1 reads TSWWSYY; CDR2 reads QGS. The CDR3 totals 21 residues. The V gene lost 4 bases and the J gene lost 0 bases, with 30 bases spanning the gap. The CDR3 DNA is TGTGCTCTTGGGGCGTACCTCCCGTCCTACGACCTCTGGAGGAACACCGATAAACTCATCTTT. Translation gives CALGAYLPSYDLWRNTDKLIF.

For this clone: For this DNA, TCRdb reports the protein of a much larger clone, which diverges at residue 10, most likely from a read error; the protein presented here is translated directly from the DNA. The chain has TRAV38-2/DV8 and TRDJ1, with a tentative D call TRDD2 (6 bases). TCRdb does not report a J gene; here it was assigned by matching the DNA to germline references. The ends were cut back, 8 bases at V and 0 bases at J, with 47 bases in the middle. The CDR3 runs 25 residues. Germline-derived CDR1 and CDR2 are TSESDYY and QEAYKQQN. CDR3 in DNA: TGTGCTTACGGGGAGAGGGGGTGGATATTCTTCCTCCGTACGGCGGCCGGCGAGTACACCGATAAACTCATCTTT. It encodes CAYGERGWIFFLRTAAGEYTDKLIF.

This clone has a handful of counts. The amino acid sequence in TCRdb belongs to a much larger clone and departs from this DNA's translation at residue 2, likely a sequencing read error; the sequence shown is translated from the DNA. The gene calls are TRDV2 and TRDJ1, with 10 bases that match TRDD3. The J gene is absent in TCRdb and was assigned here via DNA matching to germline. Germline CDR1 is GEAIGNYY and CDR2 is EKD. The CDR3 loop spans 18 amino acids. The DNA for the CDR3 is TGTTCCTGTGACCATTCTTCACTGGGGGATCCGTACACCGATAAACTCATCTTT. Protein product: CSCDHSSLGDPYTDKLIF.

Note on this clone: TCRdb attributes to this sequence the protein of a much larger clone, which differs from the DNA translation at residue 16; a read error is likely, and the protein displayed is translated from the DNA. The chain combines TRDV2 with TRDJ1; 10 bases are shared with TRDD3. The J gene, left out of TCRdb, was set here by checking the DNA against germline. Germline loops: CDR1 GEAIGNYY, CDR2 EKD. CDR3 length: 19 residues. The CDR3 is CACDTAKGGYAMDTDELIF. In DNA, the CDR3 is TGTGCCTGTGACACCGCAAAAGGGGGATACGCGATGGACACCGATGAACTCATCTTT.

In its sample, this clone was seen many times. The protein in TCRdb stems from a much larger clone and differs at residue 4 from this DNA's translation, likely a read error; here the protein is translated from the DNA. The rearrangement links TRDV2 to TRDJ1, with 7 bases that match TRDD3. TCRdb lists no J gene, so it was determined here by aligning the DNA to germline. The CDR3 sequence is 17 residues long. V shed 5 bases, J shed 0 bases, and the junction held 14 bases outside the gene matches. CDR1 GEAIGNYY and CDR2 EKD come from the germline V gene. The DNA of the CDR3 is TGTGCCTGTGGCACTCTGAGTACTCTGGGGGACACCGATAAACTCATCTTT. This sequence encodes CACGTLSTLGDTDKLIF.

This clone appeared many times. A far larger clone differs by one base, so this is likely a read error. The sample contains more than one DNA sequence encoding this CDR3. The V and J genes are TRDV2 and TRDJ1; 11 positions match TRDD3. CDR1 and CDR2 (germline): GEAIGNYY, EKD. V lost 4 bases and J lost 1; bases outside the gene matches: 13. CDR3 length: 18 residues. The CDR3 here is CACDPVLGDTGVTDKLIF. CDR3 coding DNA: TGTGCCTGTGATCCCGTATTGGGGGATACGGGGGTCACCGATAAACTCATCTTT.

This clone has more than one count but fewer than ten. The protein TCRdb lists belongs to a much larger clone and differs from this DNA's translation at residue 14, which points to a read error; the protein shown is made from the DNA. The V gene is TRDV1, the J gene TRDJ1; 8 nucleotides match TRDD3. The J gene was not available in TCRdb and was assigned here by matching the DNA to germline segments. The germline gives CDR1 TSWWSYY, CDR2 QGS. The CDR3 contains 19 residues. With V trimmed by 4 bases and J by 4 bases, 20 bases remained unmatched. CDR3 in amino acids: CALGGGASPGLGEDDKLIF. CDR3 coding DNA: TGTGCTCTTGGGGGTGGGGCCTCTCCTGGGCTGGGGGAGGACGATAAACTCATCTTT.